Each of the 8 T cell receptor beta chains below was sequenced from the same sample in a study of blood T cell repertoires in COVID-19. Profiling relied on immunoSEQ multiplex PCR, and the TCRdb table lists in-frame clones only, not all of them. The profile shows around 260,000 clones, 86% of them singletons. The specimen was peripheral blood. These receptor sequences come from a man between 40 and 49 years old who had recovered from COVID-19.

CDR3 amino acids: CASSFRQVNSPLHF. The CDR3 nucleotides read TGTGCCAGTAGTTTTCGACAGGTTAATTCACCCCTCCACTTT. This chain connects TRBV19 to TRBJ1-6, with a weak D call TRBD1 (6 bases). Trimming took off 5 bases at V and 6 bases at J, with 11 bases between the two ends. The CDR3 runs 14 residues. CDR1 is LNHDA, CDR2 SQIVND, per germline (reference sequence).

The rearrangement joins TRBV14 to TRBJ2-5; 9 nucleotides agree with TRBD1. Germline trimming cut 4 bases from V and 5 bases from J; bases unmatched to any gene: 11. The CDR3 is 16 amino acids. Per germline, CDR1 SGHDN and CDR2 FVKESK. Written as DNA, the CDR3 is TGTGCCAGCAGCCCGGCCGGGACAGGGATAAGGGAGACCCAGTACTTC. Its translation: CASSPAGTGIRETQYF.

This clone was observed once. The chain employs TRBV7-2 and TRBJ2-2; TRBD2 matches 10 bases. J was trimmed by 6 bases and V by 5 bases; bases with no gene match: 3. The CDR3 loop spans 14 amino acids. Per germline, CDR1 SGHTA and CDR2 FQGNSA. CDR3 sequence (DNA): TGTGCCAGCAGCCAGCGGGGGGGCCCCGGGGAGCTGTTTTTT. This codes for CASSQRGGPGELFF.

The chain carries TRBV19 and TRBJ1-6; TRBD1 might be the D (5 bases). V was trimmed by 5 bases and J by 7 bases, leaving 15 bases between them. Germline V gives CDR1 LNHDA, CDR2 SQIVND (reference sequence). The CDR3 runs to 15 residues. The CDR3 bases are TGTGCCAGTAGTTTCCGGACGGGACTCAATTCACCCCTCCACTTT. Translated: CASSFRTGLNSPLHF. The whole variable domain, remainder taken from reference TRBV19 and TRBJ1-6, is DGGITQSPKYLFRKEGQNVTLSCEQNLNHDAMYWYRQDPGQGLRLIYYSQIVNDFQKGDIAEGYSVSREKKESFPLTVTSAQKNPTAFYLCASSFRTGLNSPLHFGNGTRLTVT.

This sequence joins TRBV7-9 and TRBJ2-5, with D possibly TRBD2 on 5 matching bases. This CDR3 has 15 amino acids. V shed 5 bases and J shed 4 bases, with 17 bases lying between them. Per germline, CDR1 SEHNR and CDR2 FQNEAQ (reference sequence). CDR3 nucleotides: TGTGCCAGCAGCCATTCCTTCGGTGAGGGAGAGACCCAGTACTTC. Residues: CASSHSFGEGETQYF. Variable domain in full (rest from reference TRBV7-9 and TRBJ2-5): DTGVSQNPRHKITKRGQNVTFRCDPISEHNRLYWYRQTLGQGPEFLTYFQNEAQLEKSRLLSDRFSAERPKGSFSTLEIQRTEQGDSAMYLCASSHSFGEGETQYFGPGTRLLVL.

J is TRBJ1-1 and V is TRBV7-2; the match to TRBD1 covers 7 bases. After removal of 5 bases from V and 1 base from J, the junction contained 7 bases not matched to a gene. CDR1 is SGHTA and CDR2 is FQGNSA in the germline V gene. This CDR3 region has 15 residues. The CDR3 DNA reads as TGTGCCAGCAGCCTGGACAGGATACCGAACACTGAAGCTTTCTTT. This translates into CASSLDRIPNTEAFF. Complete variable domain (other parts from reference TRBV7-2 and TRBJ1-1): GAGVSQSPSNKVTEKGKDVELRCDPISGHTALYWYRQSLGQGLEFLIYFQGNSAPDKSGLPSDRFSAERTGGSVSTLTIQRTQQEDSAVYLCASSLDRIPNTEAFFGQGTRLTVV.

The gene calls are TRBV29-1 and TRBJ1-2, with D possibly matching TRBD1 (5 bases). V was clipped by 5 bases and J by 5 bases, with 18 bases between them. Per the germline V gene, CDR1 is SQVTM and CDR2 is ANQGSEA. CDR3 length equals 14 residues. As DNA, the CDR3 is TGCAGCGTTCGCTGGTTCGACAGTAGATATGGCTACACCTTC. This sequence encodes CSVRWFDSRYGYTF.

This clone was counted a single time. The chain recombines TRBV5-1 with TRBJ2-3, with 8 bases lining up with TRBD2. After removal of 4 bases from V and 6 bases from J, the junction contained 7 bases not matched to a gene. This CDR3 comprises 14 residues. Looked up from germline, CDR1 is SGHRS and CDR2 is YFSETQ. This chain's CDR3 is CASSTGLGGDTQYF. DNA of the CDR3: TGCGCCAGCAGCACGGGACTAGGTGGCGATACGCAGTATTTT.